These T cell receptor beta chains were read from a single sample in a study of T cell changes during pregnancy in multiple sclerosis. Only in-frame clones appear in the TCRdb table, and some are missing; sequencing was by immunoSEQ multiplex PCR. The table records tens of thousands of clones, approximately 89% of them present only once. The source material was peripheral blood, sampled in the first trimester of pregnancy. The source of these receptors is a female donor in good health, enrolled as a control in a pregnancy study. The CDR3 runs from the conserved cysteine through the conserved F or W. The order of the fields is V gene, D gene, clone size, J gene, CDR3 DNA, CDR3 protein. D genes are given only for firm matches. The size of a clone is reported for some rows only, either as once, few or many, or as a class for expanded clones.

>TRBV11-2|TRBD2|.|TRBJ2-3
TGTGCCAGCAGCTTAGATTTCGGAGCGGGGGACACAGATACGCAGTATTTT
CASSLDFGAGDTDTQYF
>TRBV15|.|.|TRBJ2-7
TGTGCCACCAGCAGAGACAGGGCCTTCTACGAGCAGTACTTC
CATSRDRAFYEQYF
>TRBV4-2|TRBD2|.|TRBJ2-1
TGTGCCAGCAGCCAACGGGAGACTAGCTCGGGCTCCTACAATGAGCAGTTCTTC
CASSQRETSSGSYNEQFF
>TRBV5-1|TRBD2|.|TRBJ2-1
TGCGCCAGCAGCTTGTACGGGGGGAATGAGCAGTTCTTC
CASSLYGGNEQFF
>TRBV7-9|TRBD1|few|TRBJ2-7
TGTGCCAGCAGCTTACCCCTCGGGACAGGATACGAGCAGTACTTC
CASSLPLGTGYEQYF
>TRBV7-2|TRBD2|.|TRBJ2-7
TGTGCCAGCAGTATCCGGGACTACTCCTACGAGCAGTACTTC
CASSIRDYSYEQYF
>TRBV29-1|TRBD1|.|TRBJ1-2
TGCAGCGTTGAAGAGACAGGGGCCTATGGCTACACCTTC
CSVEETGAYGYTF
>TRBV11-2|TRBD2|.|TRBJ2-2
TGTGCCAGCAGCCCCGGCGGTAGCGGGGGAATGAACACCGGGGAGCTGTTTTTT
CASSPGGSGGMNTGELFF
>TRBV5-1|TRBD1|once|TRBJ1-2
TGCGCCAGCAGGGGGACAGTTACTAACTATGGCTACACCTTC
CASRGTVTNYGYTF
>TRBV7-9|.|.|TRBJ1-5
TGTGCCAGCAGCAAAAGCGGGGGGACACCCAATCAGCCCCAGCATTTT
CASSKSGGTPNQPQHF
>TRBV29-1|TRBD1|.|TRBJ1-2
TGCAGCGTTGTGGGACAGGGGGCTGTAGGCTACACCTTC
CSVVGQGAVGYTF
>TRBV7-9|.|.|TRBJ1-2
TGTGCCAGCAGCTTTGGGCAGGCCGTTATCTATGGCTACACCTTC
CASSFGQAVIYGYTF
>TRBV11-2|.|.|TRBJ2-4
TGTGCCAGCAGCGGCTATACCACGATCGGGAGTAGGAACATTCAGTACTTC
CASSGYTTIGSRNIQYF
>TRBV7-2|.|.|TRBJ2-7
TGTGCCAGCAGCTTTTCCGTAGCGGCAACCTACGAGCAGTACTTC
CASSFSVAATYEQYF
>TRBV2|TRBD1|.|TRBJ2-5
TGTGCCAGCATGTGGGGACAGCAAGAGACCCAGTACTTC
CASMWGQQETQYF
>TRBV18|TRBD1|.|TRBJ1-3
TGTGCCAGCTCACCGGATCAGGGGGCCAACACCATATATTTT
CASSPDQGANTIYF
>TRBV14|.|.|TRBJ1-2
TGTGCCAGCAGCCAAGGTAGAGGGGGACCCTATGGCTACACCTTC
CASSQGRGGPYGYTF
>TRBV9|.|.|TRBJ2-5
TGTGCCAGCAGCCCTCGGACTTCCCGAGGGGAGACCCAGTACTTC
CASSPRTSRGETQYF
>TRBV7-9|TRBD1|.|TRBJ2-3
TGTGCCAGCAGCTTGCCGGGACAGCCCACTGGTACGCAGTATTTT
CASSLPGQPTGTQYF
>TRBV6-5|.|.|TRBJ1-2
TGTGCCAGCAGTAAGACAGGTGGAGTCTTTGGTGGCTACACCTTC
CASSKTGGVFGGYTF
>TRBV19|TRBD2|.|TRBJ2-7
TGTGCCGGAGCGGGGACTAGCGGGGGTACAGAGCAGTACTTC
CAGAGTSGGTEQYF
>TRBV27|.|.|TRBJ1-6
TGTGCCAGCAGTTTGAGCGGGGTTAATTCACCCCTCCACTTT
CASSLSGVNSPLHF
>TRBV7-2|.|.|TRBJ1-5
TGTGCCAGCAGCTCGTATAATCAGCCCCAGCATTTT
CASSSYNQPQHF
>TRBV5-4|TRBD1|.|TRBJ1-2
TGTGCCAGCAGCTTCCGGGACAGGGCAAGGCTGGGCGGCTACACCTTC
CASSFRDRARLGGYTF
>TRBV7-6|TRBD1|.|TRBJ2-5
TGTGCCAGCAGCCCTCGGACAGGGCTGGAGACCCAGTACTTC
CASSPRTGLETQYF
>TRBV7-9|.|.|TRBJ1-2
TGTGCCAGCAGCTGGCGGGGGGCAGGGGGCTACACCTTC
CASSWRGAGGYTF
>TRBV5-8|.|.|TRBJ1-2
TGTGCCAGCAGCTTGGGTGGGGGCAACTATGGCTACACCTTC
CASSLGGGNYGYTF
>TRBV7-9|TRBD1|.|TRBJ1-4
TGTGCCAGCAGCTTAGGGACAGGGGAGGATGAAAAACTGTTTTTT
CASSLGTGEDEKLFF
>TRBV5-6|.|.|TRBJ1-1
TGTGCCAGCAGCCGGACAGTTTTGAACACTGAAGCTTTCTTT
CASSRTVLNTEAFF
>TRBV23-1|TRBD2|.|TRBJ2-3
TGCGCCAGCAGTCAATCCGGGACTAGCGGGGGGCGCACAGATACGCAGTATTTT
CASSQSGTSGGRTDTQYF
>TRBV6-1|.|.|TRBJ1-1
TGTGCCAGCGGACAGCAGAACACTGAAGCTTTCTTT
CASGQQNTEAFF
>TRBV20-1|.|.|TRBJ1-3
TGCAGTGCTAGAGCGGGAAACACCATATATTTT
CSARAGNTIYF
>TRBV5-1|.|.|TRBJ1-3
TGCGCCAGCAGCTTCACGACGGGCTCTGGAAACACCATATATTTT
CASSFTTGSGNTIYF
>TRBV4-1|TRBD2|.|TRBJ2-3
TGCGCCAGCAGCCAAGACATACCGGGACTAGCGGGGGATACGCAGTATTTT
CASSQDIPGLAGDTQYF
>TRBV4-2|TRBD2|.|TRBJ2-6
TGTGCCAGCAGCCAAGTCTTGGCGGGGGGCCTCTCTGGGGCCAACGTCCTGACTTTC
CASSQVLAGGLSGANVLTF
>TRBV6-1|TRBD2|.|TRBJ2-1
TGTGCCAGCAGCACAGCGGGGGGCTCTAGCTATGAGCAGTTCTTC
CASSTAGGSSYEQFF
>TRBV13|TRBD2|.|TRBJ2-1
TGTGCCAGCAGCATCGGGACTAGCGGGGCCTACAATGAGCAGTTCTTC
CASSIGTSGAYNEQFF
>TRBV15|.|once|TRBJ2-5
TGTGCCATCAGCGGCAACCAAGAGACCCAGTACTTC
CAISGNQETQYF
>TRBV18|TRBD1|.|TRBJ1-1
TGTGCCAGCTCACCTCGGACAGGGCAAAATGAAGCTTTCTTT
CASSPRTGQNEAFF
>TRBV9|TRBD1|.|TRBJ2-5
TGTGCCAGCAGCGCCGGGACAGAGGTAGGAGAGACCCAGTACTTC
CASSAGTEVGETQYF